These 23 T cell receptor beta chains share one sample of origin, sequenced in a study of CD8+ T cells in alopecia areata. Following extraction, RNA underwent reverse transcription to cDNA, which served as the sequencing template. Measured with immunoSEQ multiplex PCR; TCRdb has only the in-frame clones, and not every one. The data show roughly 200,000 clones, with over 55% seen just once and about 1.5% held by the top ten. This sample comprised CD4+ T cells sorted from blood, obtained at week 0. The source of these receptors is a human donor with alopecia areata.

V gene TRBV6-5 combines with J gene TRBJ1-2; TRBD1 aligns across 12 bases. This CDR3 comprises 15 residues. J gave up 6 bases and V 5 bases, and 7 bases lay outside the gene matches. CDR1 is MNHEY, CDR2 SVGAGI, per germline. In DNA form, the CDR3 reads TGTGCCAGCAGTGGGACAGGGGGCGGGGAGAATGGCTACACCTTC. Amino acid sequence: CASSGTGGGENGYTF.

This clone has a handful of counts. The chain uses TRBV11-2 and TRBJ2-7; 7 bases are shared with TRBD1. V shed 5 bases, J shed 0 bases, and the junction held 4 bases outside the gene matches. This CDR3 region has 14 residues. Germline V gene sequence: CDR1 SGHAT, CDR2 FQNNGV. The CDR3 loop reads CASSRDSLSYEQYF. The CDR3 DNA follows: TGTGCCAGCAGCCGGGACAGCCTCTCCTACGAGCAGTACTTC. The whole variable domain, remainder taken from reference TRBV11-2 and TRBJ2-7, is EAGVAQSPRYKIIEKRQSVAFWCNPISGHATLYWYQQILGQGPKLLIQFQNNGVVDDSQLPKDRFSAERLKGVDSTLKIQPAKLEDSAVYLCASSRDSLSYEQYFGPGTRLTVT.

The CDR3 spells CAWTGDNSPLHF. The CDR3 DNA is TGTGCCTGGACAGGGGATAATTCACCCCTCCACTTT. The chain has TRBV30 and TRBJ1-6, with D perhaps matching TRBD1 (6 bases). The V and J ends lost 4 bases and 5 bases respectively, with 6 bases between them. CDR1 is GTSNPN, CDR2 SVGIG, per germline (reference sequence). This CDR3 comprises 12 residues.

This clone appeared a few times. The chain carries TRBV25-1 and TRBJ1-5; TRBD1 might be the D (6 bases). This CDR3 comprises 14 residues. Germline loops: CDR1 MGHDK, CDR2 SYGVNS. Trimming took off 4 bases at V and 3 bases at J, with 10 bases between the two ends. The CDR3 bases are TGTGCCAGCAGTGCAGGACAGTCCAATCAGCCCCAGCATTTT. It yields the protein CASSAGQSNQPQHF.

In its sample, this clone was seen a few times. The chain combines TRBV6-5 with TRBJ1-1; possible D gene TRBD1, 5 bases. The CDR3 runs to 16 residues. Trimming left V 2 bases short and J 0 bases short, with 13 bases between. Germline CDR1 is MNHEY and CDR2 is SVGAGI. The chain's CDR3 is CASSYRGTVMNTEAFF. For the CDR3, the DNA is TGTGCCAGCAGTTACAGGGGTACCGTGATGAACACTGAAGCTTTCTTT.

The chain recombines TRBV29-1 with TRBJ1-1; no reliable D call. The CDR3 spans 12 residues. Germline CDR1 and CDR2: SQVTM and ANQGSEA. V was clipped by 4 bases and J by 1 base, with 7 bases between them. CDR3 DNA sequence: TGCAGCGTTGTCTTGGGGAACACTGAAGCTTTCTTT. Its translation is CSVVLGNTEAFF.

The chain employs TRBV15 and TRBJ2-7, with D unresolved. CDR3 length: 13 residues. Deletions cut 0 bases from V and 5 bases from J, with 8 bases between. The V gene's germline CDR1 is LNHNV and CDR2 YYDKDF (reference sequence). The CDR3 nucleotides are TGTGCCACCAGCAGAGATCTTTTGGACGAGCAGTACTTC. As protein: CATSRDLLDEQYF. The full variable domain, its missing parts supplied by reference TRBV15 and TRBJ2-7, is DAMVIQNPRYQVTQFGKPVTLSCSQTLNHNVMYWYQQKSSQAPKLLFHYYDKDFNNEADTPDNFQSRRPNTSFCFLDIRSPGLGDTAMYLCATSRDLLDEQYFGPGTRLTVT.

The V call is TRBV4-2, the J call TRBJ2-7; D not certain. This CDR3 region has 13 residues. CDR1 and CDR2 from the germline V gene are LGHNA and YNFKEQ. The V end lost 4 bases, the J end lost 9 bases, and 16 bases lay between the germline ends. For the CDR3, the DNA is TGTGCCAGCAGCCGGGCCGGGTGGGATCGGCAGTACTTC. This codes for CASSRAGWDRQYF.

The rearrangement uses TRBV30 and TRBJ1-1, with D unresolved. This CDR3 comprises 14 residues. Germline-derived CDR1 and CDR2 are GTSNPN and SVGIG (reference sequence). V shed 0 bases and J shed 4 bases, with 12 bases lying between them. The CDR3 is CAWSVGRLRTEAFF. For the CDR3, the DNA is TGTGCCTGGAGTGTGGGTCGACTCCGCACTGAAGCTTTCTTT.

The V and J genes are TRBV9 and TRBJ2-1; perhaps D is TRBD1 or TRBD2 (5 bases each). Looked up from germline, CDR1 is SGDLS and CDR2 is YYNGEE. The V gene lost 4 bases and the J gene lost 4 bases, with 18 bases spanning the gap. The CDR3 runs to 16 residues. CDR3 in DNA: TGTGCCAGCAGCACCGGGGCCTCAAGGGGTTACAATGAGCAGTTCTTC. Its protein product is CASSTGASRGYNEQFF.

The chain employs TRBV5-6 and TRBJ2-2; D may be TRBD1 (5 bases). Germline-derived CDR1 and CDR2 are SGHDT and YYEEEE. The CDR3 covers 13 residues. With 4 bases removed from V and 4 bases from J, the gap between germline ends came to 8 bases. This CDR3 is CASSLQATGELFF. CDR3 DNA sequence: TGTGCCAGCAGCCTACAGGCCACCGGGGAGCTGTTTTTT.

The chain is built from TRBV5-1 and TRBJ2-1; no definite D call. Trimming took off 4 bases at V and 6 bases at J, with 17 bases between the two ends. The CDR3 has 15 amino acids. Germline values: CDR1 SGHRS, CDR2 YFSETQ. Written as DNA, the CDR3 is TGCGCCAGCAGCAAAGAGCCCTCCCCCCCCAATGAGCAGTTCTTC. Translation gives CASSKEPSPPNEQFF.

The rearrangement links TRBV29-1 to TRBJ1-1; D is perhaps TRBD1 (6 bases). Trimming pared 5 bases from V and 4 bases from J, leaving 11 bases between. CDR1 is SQVTM and CDR2 is ANQGSEA in the germline V gene. This CDR3 is 12 amino acids long. The CDR3: CSVRGVGTEAFF. For the CDR3, the DNA is TGCAGCGTTAGGGGGGTTGGCACTGAAGCTTTCTTT.

This clone occurred once. The J gene is TRBJ2-7, the V gene TRBV29-1; 11 bases map to TRBD1. With 7 bases clipped from V and 3 bases from J, the junction kept 5 bases outside the gene matches. The CDR3 length is 13 residues. CDR1 and CDR2 (germline): SQVTM, ANQGSEA. This chain's CDR3 is CSAGTGGSYEQYF. CDR3 nucleotides: TGCAGCGCTGGGACAGGGGGAAGCTACGAGCAGTACTTC.

The V and J genes are TRBV9 and TRBJ1-4; TRBD1 matches 7 bases. Per the germline V gene, CDR1 is SGDLS and CDR2 is YYNGEE. This CDR3 contains 13 residues. V shed 3 bases, J shed 7 bases, and the junction held 3 bases outside the gene matches. The CDR3 loop reads CASSAQGPEKLFF. The CDR3 DNA sequence: TGTGCCAGCAGCGCACAGGGGCCTGAAAAACTGTTTTTT.

This chain links TRBV12-5 with TRBJ2-2; 8 bases fit TRBD1. V shed 6 bases, J shed 0 bases, and the junction held 6 bases outside the gene matches. The CDR3 is 16 residues long. Germline V gene lookup returns CDR1 LGHNT and CDR2 FRNRAP. In nucleotides, the CDR3 is TGTGCTAGTGGGACGGGACAGGCGGCGAACACCGGGGAGCTGTTTTTT. Translation: CASGTGQAANTGELFF.

This clone was detected once. The rearrangement uses TRBV7-2 and TRBJ2-3, with TRBD2 matching 10 bases. The CDR3 spans 16 residues. Trimming removed 1 base from V and 4 bases from J; junction bases left unmatched: 5. Germline V gene lookup returns CDR1 SGHTA and CDR2 FQGNSA. The CDR3 bases are TGTGCCAGCAGCTTAGGAGCGGGGGGGCGCTCAGATACGCAGTATTTT. This codes for CASSLGAGGRSDTQYF.

The gene calls are TRBV9 and TRBJ2-5; the D gene is possibly TRBD2 (6 bases). V was clipped by 3 bases and J by 7 bases, with 13 bases between them. The CDR3 spans 13 residues. Germline V gene data show CDR1 as SGDLS and CDR2 as YYNGEE. The CDR3 protein is CASSAQTGGTQYF. The CDR3 DNA reads TGTGCCAGCAGCGCCCAAACCGGGGGGACCCAGTACTTC.

This clone was picked up a small number of times. V and J are TRBV7-3 and TRBJ1-4, with D unclear. V was pared by 1 base and J by 3 bases, with 24 bases between. Germline V gene lookup returns CDR1 SGHTA and CDR2 FQGTGA. The CDR3 is 20 residues long. CDR3 region: CASSLKLGGPEPHSNEKLFF. For the CDR3, the DNA is TGTGCCAGCAGCTTAAAATTAGGAGGTCCGGAACCCCATTCTAATGAAAAACTGTTTTTT.

This clone turned up a few times. The chain links TRBV30 to TRBJ1-6, with D hard to call. Trimming pared 4 bases from V and 9 bases from J, leaving 16 bases between. Germline V gene data show CDR1 as GTSNPN and CDR2 as SVGIG (reference sequence). The CDR3 runs to 14 residues. The CDR3 bases are TGTGCCTGGAAAGGGTCAGGACTTAGTTCACCCCTCCACTTT. Its translation: CAWKGSGLSSPLHF. The whole variable domain, filled in from reference TRBV30 and TRBJ1-6, reads SQTIHQWPATLVQPVGSPLSLECTVEGTSNPNLYWYRQAAGRGLQLLFYSVGIGQISSEVPQNLSASRPQDRQFILSSKKLLLSDSGFYLCAWKGSGLSSPLHFGNGTRLTVT.

About this clone itself: Within the sample, other DNA sequences also encode this same CDR3. This chain uses TRBV2 with TRBJ1-6; no reliable D call. The CDR3 spans 11 residues. V was cut by 4 bases and J by 6 bases, with 1 base left in between. Germline V gene sequence: CDR1 SNHLY, CDR2 FYNNEI. CDR3 nucleotide sequence: TGTGCCAGCAGTGGTAATTCACCCCTCCACTTT. Encoded protein: CASSGNSPLHF.

The rearrangement uses TRBV27 and TRBJ2-6; D remains ambiguous. The CDR3 spans 14 residues. Germline V CDR1 and CDR2: MNHEY, SMNVEV (reference sequence). V was pared by 5 bases and J by 2 bases, with 7 bases between. Here the CDR3 reads CASSPETGANVLTF. The CDR3 DNA is TGTGCCAGCAGTCCGGAAACTGGGGCCAACGTCCTGACTTTC.

The gene calls are TRBV5-6 and TRBJ2-1, with 13 bases aligning to TRBD2. V lost 4 bases, J lost 5 bases, and 6 bases stayed unmatched. The CDR3 is 16 residues long. Germline values: CDR1 SGHDT, CDR2 YYEEEE. DNA of the CDR3: TGTGCCAGCAGCAGACTAGCGGGGGGCCTTAACAATGAGCAGTTCTTC. Protein product: CASSRLAGGLNNEQFF.